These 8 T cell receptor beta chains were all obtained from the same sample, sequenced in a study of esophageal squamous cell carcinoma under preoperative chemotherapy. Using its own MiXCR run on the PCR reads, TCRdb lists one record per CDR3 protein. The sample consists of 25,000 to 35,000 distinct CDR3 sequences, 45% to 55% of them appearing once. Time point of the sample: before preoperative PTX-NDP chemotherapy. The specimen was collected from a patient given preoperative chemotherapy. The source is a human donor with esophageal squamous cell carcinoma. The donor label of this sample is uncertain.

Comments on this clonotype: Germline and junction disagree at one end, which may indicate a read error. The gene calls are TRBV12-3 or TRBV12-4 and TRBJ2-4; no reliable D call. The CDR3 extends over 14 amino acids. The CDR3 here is CACTWPRAKDIQYF. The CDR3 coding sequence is TGTGCCTGTACCTGGCCCCGTGCCAAAGACATCCAGTACTTC.

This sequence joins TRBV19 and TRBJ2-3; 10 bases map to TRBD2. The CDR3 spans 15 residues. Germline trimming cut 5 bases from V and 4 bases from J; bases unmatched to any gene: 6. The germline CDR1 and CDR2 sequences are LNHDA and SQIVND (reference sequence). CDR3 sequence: CASSFSGRPADTQYF. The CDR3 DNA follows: TGTGCCAGTAGTTTTAGCGGGAGGCCCGCAGATACGCAGTATTTT.

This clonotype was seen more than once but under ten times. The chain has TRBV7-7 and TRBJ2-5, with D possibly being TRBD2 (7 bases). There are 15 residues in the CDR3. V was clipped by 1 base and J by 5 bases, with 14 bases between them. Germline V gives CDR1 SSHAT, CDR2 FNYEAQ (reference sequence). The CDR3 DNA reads TGTGCCAGCAGCTTAGGTGGGGGGGCAAGGGAGACCCAGTACTTC. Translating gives CASSLGGGARETQYF.

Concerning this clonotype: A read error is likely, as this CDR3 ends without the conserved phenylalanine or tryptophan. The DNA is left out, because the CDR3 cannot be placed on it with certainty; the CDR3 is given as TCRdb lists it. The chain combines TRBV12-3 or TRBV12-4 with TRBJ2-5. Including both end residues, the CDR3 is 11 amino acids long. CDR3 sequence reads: CASSWGETQFS.

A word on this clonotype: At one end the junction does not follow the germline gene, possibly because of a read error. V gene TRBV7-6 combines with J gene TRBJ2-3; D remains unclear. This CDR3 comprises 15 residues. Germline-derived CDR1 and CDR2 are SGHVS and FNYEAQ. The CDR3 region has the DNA TGTGCCAGGAGCTTACCGGCTGTGAGCACCGATACGCAGTATTTT. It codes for CARSLPAVSTDTQYF.

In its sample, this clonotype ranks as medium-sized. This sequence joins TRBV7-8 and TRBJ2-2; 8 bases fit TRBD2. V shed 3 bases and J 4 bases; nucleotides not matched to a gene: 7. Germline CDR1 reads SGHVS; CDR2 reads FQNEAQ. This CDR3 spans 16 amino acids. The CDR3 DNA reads TGTGCCAGCAGCTTTTTTTACGGGAGGGTCACCGGGGAGCTGTTTTTT. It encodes CASSFFYGRVTGELFF.

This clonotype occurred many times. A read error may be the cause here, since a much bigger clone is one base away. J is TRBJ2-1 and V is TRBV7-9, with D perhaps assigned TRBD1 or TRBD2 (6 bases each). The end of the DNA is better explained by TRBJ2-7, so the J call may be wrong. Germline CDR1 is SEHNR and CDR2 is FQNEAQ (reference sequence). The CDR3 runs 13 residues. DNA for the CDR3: TGTGCCAGCAGCTTACTAGGGGGGAATGAGCAGTACTTC. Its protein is CASSLLGGNEQYF.

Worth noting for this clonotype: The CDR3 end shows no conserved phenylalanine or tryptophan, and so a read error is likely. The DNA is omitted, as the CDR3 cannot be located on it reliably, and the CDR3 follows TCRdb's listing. The CDR3 loop reads CASSRSTLRAH. This rearrangement joins TRBV7-2 to TRBJ2-5; the table's D call TRBD1 went unverified against the DNA. The CDR3 region is 11 residues in length, termini included. Germline V gene lookup returns CDR1 SGHTA and CDR2 FQGNSA.